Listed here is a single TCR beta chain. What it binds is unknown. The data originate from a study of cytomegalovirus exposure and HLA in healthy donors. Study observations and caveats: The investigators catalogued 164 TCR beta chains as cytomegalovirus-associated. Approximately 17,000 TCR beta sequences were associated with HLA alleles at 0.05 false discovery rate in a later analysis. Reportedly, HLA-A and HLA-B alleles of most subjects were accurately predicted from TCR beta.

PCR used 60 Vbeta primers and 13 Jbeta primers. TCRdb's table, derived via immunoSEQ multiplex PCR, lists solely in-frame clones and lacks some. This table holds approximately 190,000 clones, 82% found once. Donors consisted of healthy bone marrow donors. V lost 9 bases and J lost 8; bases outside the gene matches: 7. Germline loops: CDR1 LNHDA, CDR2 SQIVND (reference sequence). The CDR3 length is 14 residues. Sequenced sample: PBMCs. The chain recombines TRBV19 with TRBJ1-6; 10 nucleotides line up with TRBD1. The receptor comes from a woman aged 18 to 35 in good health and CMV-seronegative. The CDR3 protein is CASQGQGLHSPLHF. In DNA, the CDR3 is TGTGCCAGCCAGGGACAGGGGCTTCATTCACCCCTCCACTTT.